Given below is one T cell receptor beta chain in context. This record comes from a study of control samples from healthy donors and cancer patients. Repertoires were generated with immunoSEQ multiplex PCR, while TCRdb's copy carries only in-frame clones and drops some. The repertoire holds under 450,000 clones, approximately 90% seen once, with more than 6% in the top ten. Trimming took 5 bases from V and 1 from J, leaving 17 bases between them. Germline V lookup: CDR1 LNHDA, CDR2 SQIVND (reference sequence). The CDR3 runs 16 residues. The chain joins TRBV19 to TRBJ1-2; D may be TRBD1 (5 bases). What was sequenced was PBMCs. The TCR sequence derives from a man aged 40-50 years with head and neck cancer. CDR3 coding DNA: TGTGCCAGTAGTCCCCAAGGGGTAGGAGTTAACTATGGCTACACCTTC. Translation: CASSPQGVGVNYGYTF.